This TCR beta chain was captured in a study of T cell changes during pregnancy in multiple sclerosis. The CDR3 runs 13 residues. Trimming left V 7 bases short and J 1 base short, with 10 bases between. The germline CDR1 and CDR2 sequences are SNHLY and FYNNEI. The repertoire was sequenced with immunoSEQ multiplex PCR; TCRdb's copy has only in-frame clones and lacks some. The data show more than 30,000 clones, over 85% seen once. J is TRBJ1-1 and V is TRBV2, with D uncertain. Material: CD4+ T cells from peripheral blood mononuclear cells, obtained before pregnancy. This TCR came from a female donor with multiple sclerosis, enrolled in a pregnancy study. CDR3 bases: TGTGCCAGCATGTTACAGAGGAACACTGAAGCTTTCTTT. Translated: CASMLQRNTEAFF.